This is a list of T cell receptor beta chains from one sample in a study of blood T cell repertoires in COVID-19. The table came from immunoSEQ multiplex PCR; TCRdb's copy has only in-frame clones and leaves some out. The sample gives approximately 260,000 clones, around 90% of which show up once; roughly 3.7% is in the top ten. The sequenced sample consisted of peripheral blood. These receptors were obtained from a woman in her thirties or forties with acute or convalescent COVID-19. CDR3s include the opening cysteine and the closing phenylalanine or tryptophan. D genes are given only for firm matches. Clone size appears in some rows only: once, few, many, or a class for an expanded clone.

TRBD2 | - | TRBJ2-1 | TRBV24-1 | CATSDTPSGGDYNEQFF | TGTGCCACCAGTGACACCCCTAGCGGGGGCGATTACAATGAGCAGTTCTTC
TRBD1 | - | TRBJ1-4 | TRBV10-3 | CAISERGTGDGEKLFF | TGTGCCATCAGTGAGCGCGGGACAGGGGATGGTGAAAAACTGTTTTTT
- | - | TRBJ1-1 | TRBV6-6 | CASSYSEGGAEAFF | TGTGCCAGCAGTTACTCGGAGGGAGGAGCTGAAGCTTTCTTT
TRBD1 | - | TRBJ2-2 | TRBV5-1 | CASSPGTGGNTGELFF | TGCGCCAGCAGCCCAGGGACAGGGGGGAACACCGGGGAGCTGTTTTTT
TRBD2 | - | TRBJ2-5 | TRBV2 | CASRPSGGATDETQYF | TGTGCCAGCAGGCCTAGCGGGGGGGCTACCGATGAGACCCAGTACTTC
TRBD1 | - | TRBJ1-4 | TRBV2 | CASRGTGAPNEKLFF | TGTGCCAGCAGAGGGACAGGGGCACCTAATGAAAAACTGTTTTTT
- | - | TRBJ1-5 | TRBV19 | CASSNDRLNQPQHF | TGTGCCAGTAGTAACGACAGGCTCAATCAGCCCCAGCATTTT
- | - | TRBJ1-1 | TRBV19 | CASSITGQLAPEAFF | TGTGCCAGTAGTATAACAGGACAGCTAGCTCCTGAAGCTTTCTTT
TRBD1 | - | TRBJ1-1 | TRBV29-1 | CSVAPDRVNTEAFF | TGCAGCGTTGCGCCGGACAGGGTGAACACTGAAGCTTTCTTT
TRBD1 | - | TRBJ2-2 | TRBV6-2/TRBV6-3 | CASSYYRGVGDTGELFF | TGTGCCAGCAGTTACTACAGGGGTGTAGGAGACACCGGGGAGCTGTTTTTT
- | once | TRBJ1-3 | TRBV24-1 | CATSDLWGHGNTIYF | TGTGCCACCAGTGATTTGTGGGGGCATGGAAACACCATATATTTT
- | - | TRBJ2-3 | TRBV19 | CASSIGSEGHLTSVLADTQYF | TGTGCCAGTAGTATAGGGAGTGAGGGACACTTAACTAGCGTTCTGGCAGATACGCAGTATTTT
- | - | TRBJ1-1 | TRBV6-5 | CASTRRRLDTEAFF | TGTGCCAGCACTAGACGGCGTTTGGACACTGAAGCTTTCTTT